The entry that follows covers one TCR beta chain sequence. The sample originates from a study of T cell changes during pregnancy in multiple sclerosis. TCRdb's table, derived via immunoSEQ multiplex PCR, lists solely in-frame clones and lacks some. The table shows about 84,000 clones, with about 95% occurring only once. The specimen was peripheral blood, collected in the third trimester of pregnancy. This TCR was sampled from a female donor with multiple sclerosis, enrolled in a pregnancy study.

CDR3 DNA sequence: TGTGCCAGCAGTTCGTCGGACAGGGGGCTGAGGGGCTACACCTTC. It encodes CASSSSDRGLRGYTF. This chain connects TRBV27 to TRBJ1-2, with TRBD1 identical over 11 bases. CDR1 is MNHEY and CDR2 is SMNVEV in the germline V gene (reference sequence). Trimming removed 4 bases from V and 8 bases from J; junction bases left unmatched: 9. The CDR3 has 15 amino acids.